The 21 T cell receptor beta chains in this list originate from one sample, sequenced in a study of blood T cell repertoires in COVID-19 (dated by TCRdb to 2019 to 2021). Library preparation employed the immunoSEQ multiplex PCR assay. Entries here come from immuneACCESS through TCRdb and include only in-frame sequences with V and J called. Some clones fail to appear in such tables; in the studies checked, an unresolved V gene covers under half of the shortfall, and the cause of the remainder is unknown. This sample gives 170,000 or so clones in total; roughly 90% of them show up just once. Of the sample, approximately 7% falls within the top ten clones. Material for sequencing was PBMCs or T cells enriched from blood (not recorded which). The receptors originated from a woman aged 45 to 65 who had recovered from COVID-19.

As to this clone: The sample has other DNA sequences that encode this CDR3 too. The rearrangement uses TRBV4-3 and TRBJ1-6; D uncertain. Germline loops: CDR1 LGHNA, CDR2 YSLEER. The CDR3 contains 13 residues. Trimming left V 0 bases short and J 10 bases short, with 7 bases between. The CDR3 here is CASSQDRVSPLHF. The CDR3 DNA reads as TGCGCCAGCAGCCAAGATCGGGTCTCACCCCTCCACTTT.

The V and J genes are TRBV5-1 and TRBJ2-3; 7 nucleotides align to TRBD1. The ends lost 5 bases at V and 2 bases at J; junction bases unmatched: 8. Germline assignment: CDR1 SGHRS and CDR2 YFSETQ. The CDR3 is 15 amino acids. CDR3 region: CASRPRGFNTDTQYF. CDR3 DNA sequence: TGCGCCAGCAGGCCCAGGGGGTTCAACACAGATACGCAGTATTTT.

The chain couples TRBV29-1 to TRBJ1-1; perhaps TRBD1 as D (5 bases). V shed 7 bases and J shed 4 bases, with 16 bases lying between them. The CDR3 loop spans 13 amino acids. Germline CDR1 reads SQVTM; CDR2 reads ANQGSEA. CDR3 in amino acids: CSARAPGGTEAFF. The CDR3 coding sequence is TGCAGCGCTCGGGCTCCGGGGGGCACTGAAGCTTTCTTT. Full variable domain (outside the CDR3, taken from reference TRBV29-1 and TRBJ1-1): SAVISQKPSRDICQRGTSLTIQCQVDSQVTMMFWYRQQPGQSLTLIATANQGSEATYESGFVIDKFPISRPNLTFSTLTVSNMSPEDSSIYLCSARAPGGTEAFFGQGTRLTVV.

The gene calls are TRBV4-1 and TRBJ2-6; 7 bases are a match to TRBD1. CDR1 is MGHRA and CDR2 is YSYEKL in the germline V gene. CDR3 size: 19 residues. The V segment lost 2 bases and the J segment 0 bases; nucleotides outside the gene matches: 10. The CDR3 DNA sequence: TGCGCCAGCAGCCAACCCAAGGGGGCAGGTACCTCTGGGGCCAACGTCCTGACTTTC. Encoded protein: CASSQPKGAGTSGANVLTF.

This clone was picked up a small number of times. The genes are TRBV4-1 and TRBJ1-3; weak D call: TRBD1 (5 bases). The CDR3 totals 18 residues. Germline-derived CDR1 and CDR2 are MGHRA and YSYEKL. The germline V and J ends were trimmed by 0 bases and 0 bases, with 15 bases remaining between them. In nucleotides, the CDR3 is TGCGCCAGCAGCCAAGACGCCGCATCAGGGCCCTCTGGAAACACCATATATTTT. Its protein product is CASSQDAASGPSGNTIYF.

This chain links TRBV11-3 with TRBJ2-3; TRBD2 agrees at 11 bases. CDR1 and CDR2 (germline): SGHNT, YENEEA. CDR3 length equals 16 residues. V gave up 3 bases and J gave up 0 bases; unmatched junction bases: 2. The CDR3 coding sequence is TGTGCCAGCAGCTTGACTAGCGGGGCTAGCACAGATACGCAGTATTTT. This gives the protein CASSLTSGASTDTQYF.

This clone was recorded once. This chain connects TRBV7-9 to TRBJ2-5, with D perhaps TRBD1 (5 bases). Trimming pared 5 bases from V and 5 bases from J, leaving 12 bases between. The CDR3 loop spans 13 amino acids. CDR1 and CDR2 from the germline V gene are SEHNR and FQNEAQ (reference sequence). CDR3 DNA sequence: TGTGCCAGCAGCGACCCAGGGTCGGAGACCCAGTACTTC. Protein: CASSDPGSETQYF.

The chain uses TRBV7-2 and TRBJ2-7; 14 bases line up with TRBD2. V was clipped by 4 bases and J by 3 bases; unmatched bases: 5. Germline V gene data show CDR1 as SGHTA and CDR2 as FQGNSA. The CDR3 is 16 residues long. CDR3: CASSYGTSGGLYEQYF. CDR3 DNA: TGTGCCAGCAGCTACGGGACTAGCGGGGGCCTCTACGAGCAGTACTTC.

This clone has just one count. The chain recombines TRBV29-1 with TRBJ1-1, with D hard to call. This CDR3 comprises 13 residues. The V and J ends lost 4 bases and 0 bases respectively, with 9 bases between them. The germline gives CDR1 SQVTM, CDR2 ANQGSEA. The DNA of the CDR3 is TGCAGCGTTGCCGAGGGTATGAACACTGAAGCTTTCTTT. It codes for CSVAEGMNTEAFF. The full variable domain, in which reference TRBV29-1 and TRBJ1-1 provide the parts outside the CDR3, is SAVISQKPSRDICQRGTSLTIQCQVDSQVTMMFWYRQQPGQSLTLIATANQGSEATYESGFVIDKFPISRPNLTFSTLTVSNMSPEDSSIYLCSVAEGMNTEAFFGQGTRLTVV.

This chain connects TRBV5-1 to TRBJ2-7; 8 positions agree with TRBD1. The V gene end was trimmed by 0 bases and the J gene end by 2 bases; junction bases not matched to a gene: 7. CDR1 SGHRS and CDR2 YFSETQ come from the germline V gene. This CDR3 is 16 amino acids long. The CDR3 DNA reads TGCGCCAGCAGCTTGGCGGGACAGGAGTTACCCTACGAGCAGTACTTC. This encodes CASSLAGQELPYEQYF.

The chain's CDR3 is CASQGSDEKLFF. The CDR3 nucleotides are TGTGCCAGCCAGGGGTCGGATGAAAAACTGTTTTTT. The chain recombines TRBV7-9 with TRBJ1-4, with D perhaps TRBD1 (6 bases). Germline CDR1 and CDR2: SEHNR and FQNEAQ (reference sequence). The V gene lost 8 bases and the J gene lost 6 bases, with 10 bases spanning the gap. The CDR3 loop spans 12 amino acids.

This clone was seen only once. The CDR3 DNA reads TGTGCCATCAGTGAGTCGGCGGGGGCCTCCTACAATGAGCAGTTCTTC. Its translation: CAISESAGASYNEQFF. V gene TRBV10-3 combines with J gene TRBJ2-1; tentative D call: TRBD2 (7 bases). V gave up 0 bases and J gave up 0 bases, with 9 bases separating them. The CDR3 totals 16 residues. Germline V CDR1 and CDR2: ENHRY, SYGVKD.

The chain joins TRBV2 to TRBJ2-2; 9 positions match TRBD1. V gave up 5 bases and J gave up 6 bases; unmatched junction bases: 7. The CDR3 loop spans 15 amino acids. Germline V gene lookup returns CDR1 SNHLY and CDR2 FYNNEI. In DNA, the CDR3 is TGTGCCAGCAGTTTAAGGACAGGGGATCCCGGGGAGCTGTTTTTT. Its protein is CASSLRTGDPGELFF.

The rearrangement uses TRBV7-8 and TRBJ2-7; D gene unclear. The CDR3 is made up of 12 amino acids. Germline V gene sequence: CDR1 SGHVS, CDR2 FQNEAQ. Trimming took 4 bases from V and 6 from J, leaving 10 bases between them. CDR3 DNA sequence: TGTGCCAGCAGCTACACGCGGCTCGAGCAGTACTTC. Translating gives CASSYTRLEQYF.

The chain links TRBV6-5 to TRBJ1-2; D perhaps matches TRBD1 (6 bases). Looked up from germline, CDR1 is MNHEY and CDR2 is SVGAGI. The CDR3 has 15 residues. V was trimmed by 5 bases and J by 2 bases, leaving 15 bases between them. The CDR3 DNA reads TGTGCCAGCAGTCCCTTCGGGCAGGGGAACTATGGCTACACCTTC. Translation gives CASSPFGQGNYGYTF.

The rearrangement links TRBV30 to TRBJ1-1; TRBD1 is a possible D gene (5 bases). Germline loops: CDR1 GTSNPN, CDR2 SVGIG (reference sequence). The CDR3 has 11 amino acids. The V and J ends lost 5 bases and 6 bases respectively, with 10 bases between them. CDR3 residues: CAWQGVAEAFF. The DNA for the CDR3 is TGTGCCTGGCAGGGCGTGGCTGAAGCTTTCTTT.

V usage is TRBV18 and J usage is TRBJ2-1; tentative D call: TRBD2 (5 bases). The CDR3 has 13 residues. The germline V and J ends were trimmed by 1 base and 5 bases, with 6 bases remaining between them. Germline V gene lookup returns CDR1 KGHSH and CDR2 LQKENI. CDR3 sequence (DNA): TGTGCCAGCTCACCACAGACTAACAATGAGCAGTTCTTC. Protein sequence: CASSPQTNNEQFF.

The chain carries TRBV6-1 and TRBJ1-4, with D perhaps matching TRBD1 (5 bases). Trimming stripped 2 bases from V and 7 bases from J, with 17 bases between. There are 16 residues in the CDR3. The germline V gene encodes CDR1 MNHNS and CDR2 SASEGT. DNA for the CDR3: TGTGCCAGCAGTGAACGAAAGGGACCGCGGGGTGAAAAACTGTTTTTT. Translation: CASSERKGPRGEKLFF.

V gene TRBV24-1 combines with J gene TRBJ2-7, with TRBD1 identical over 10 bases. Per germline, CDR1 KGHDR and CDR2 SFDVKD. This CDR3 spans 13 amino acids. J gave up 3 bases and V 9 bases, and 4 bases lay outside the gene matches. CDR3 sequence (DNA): TGTGCCACCTCGGGGACAGGGGACTACGAGCAGTACTTC. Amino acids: CATSGTGDYEQYF.

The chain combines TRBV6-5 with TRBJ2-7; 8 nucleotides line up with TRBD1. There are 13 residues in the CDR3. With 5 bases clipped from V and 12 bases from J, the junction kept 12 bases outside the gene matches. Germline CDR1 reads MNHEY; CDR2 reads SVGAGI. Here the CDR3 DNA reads TGTGCCAGCAGTACCGGGACAGGTACCTCGCGGTACTTC. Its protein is CASSTGTGTSRYF.

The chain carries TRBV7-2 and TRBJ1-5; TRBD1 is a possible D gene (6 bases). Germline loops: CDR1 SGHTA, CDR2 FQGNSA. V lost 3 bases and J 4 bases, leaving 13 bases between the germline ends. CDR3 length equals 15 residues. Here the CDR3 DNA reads TGTGCCAGCAGCTTGGTAGGGGGTGGGAATCAGCCCCAGCATTTT. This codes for CASSLVGGGNQPQHF.